The 28 T cell receptor beta chains presented below share a single source sample, sequenced in a study of cytomegalovirus exposure and HLA in healthy donors. The repertoire was sequenced with immunoSEQ multiplex PCR; TCRdb's copy has only in-frame clones and lacks some. The table records roughly 220,000 clones, around 90% of them present only once. Input material: PBMCs. The source of these receptors is a woman between 18 and 29 years old in good health and CMV-seronegative.

V gene TRBV7-9 combines with J gene TRBJ2-7, with 8 bases lining up with TRBD1. The J segment lost 4 bases and the V segment lost 5 bases, leaving 10 bases of the junction unmatched. Per germline, CDR1 SEHNR and CDR2 FQNEAQ (reference sequence). This CDR3 comprises 15 residues. CDR3 sequence: CASSARDRWLYEQYF. CDR3 DNA: TGTGCCAGCAGCGCCCGGGACAGGTGGTTATACGAGCAGTACTTC.

The chain recombines TRBV5-1 with TRBJ2-1, with TRBD1 matching over 9 bases. Germline V lookup: CDR1 SGHRS, CDR2 YFSETQ. V was pared by 4 bases and J by 2 bases, with 7 bases of the junction left unmatched. The CDR3 covers 16 residues. The CDR3 DNA follows: TGCGCCAGCAGCACCCCCCGGGACAGGGCCTACAATGAGCAGTTCTTC. This encodes CASSTPRDRAYNEQFF.

The V gene is TRBV7-8, the J gene TRBJ1-5; TRBD1 matches at 7 bases. The length of the CDR3 is 18 residues. V lost 3 bases, J lost 7 bases, and 18 bases stayed unmatched. Germline V gene sequence: CDR1 SGHVS, CDR2 FQNEAQ. DNA for the CDR3: TGTGCCAGCAGCTTTCGGGCCCGAAGACAGGGTAGAGGACAGCCCCAGCATTTT. Its protein is CASSFRARRQGRGQPQHF.

The gene calls are TRBV2 and TRBJ2-7; D gene unclear. Germline V gene sequence: CDR1 SNHLY, CDR2 FYNNEI. Trimming removed 7 bases from V and 2 bases from J, with 3 bases in between. The CDR3 runs to 10 residues. CDR3 DNA sequence: TGTGCCAGCAATACCTACGAGCAGTACTTC. Translating gives CASNTYEQYF.

The CDR3 is CASTVGGHYYGYTF. The CDR3 DNA reads as TGTGCCAGTACGGTAGGGGGACACTACTATGGCTACACCTTC. This rearrangement joins TRBV19 to TRBJ1-2; possibly TRBD1 for D (6 bases). The CDR3 has 14 amino acids. CDR1 and CDR2 from the germline V gene are LNHDA and SQIVND (reference sequence). The ends were cut back, 7 bases at V and 3 bases at J, with 15 bases in the middle.

This sequence joins TRBV6-1 and TRBJ2-1; 12 bases are shared with TRBD2. Germline V CDR1 and CDR2: MNHNS, SASEGT. V lost 4 bases to trimming and J lost 8 bases; unmatched junction nucleotides: 18. The CDR3 contains 19 residues. The CDR3 protein is CASSALNRASGRARDEQFF. CDR3 coding DNA: TGTGCCAGCAGTGCCCTTAATCGGGCTAGCGGGAGGGCCAGGGATGAGCAGTTCTTC.

This sequence joins TRBV2 and TRBJ1-1; D not certain. The length of the CDR3 is 16 residues. Germline lookup yields CDR1 SNHLY and CDR2 FYNNEI. V was clipped by 5 bases and J by 1 base, with 17 bases between them. CDR3 sequence: CASSTTPGRGNTEAFF. The CDR3 DNA sequence: TGTGCCAGCAGTACTACCCCTGGGCGGGGGAACACTGAAGCTTTCTTT. The full variable domain, with the rest looked up from reference TRBV2 and TRBJ1-1, is EPEVTQTPSHQVTQMGQEVILRCVPISNHLYFYWYRQILGQKVEFLVSFYNNEISEKSEIFDDQFSVERPDGSNFTLKIRSTKLEDSAMYFCASSTTPGRGNTEAFFGQGTRLTVV.

This sequence joins TRBV19 and TRBJ1-4; no clear D. The length of the CDR3 is 14 residues. CDR1 is LNHDA, CDR2 SQIVND, per germline (reference sequence). V lost 4 bases, J lost 0 bases, and 6 bases lay in between. DNA for the CDR3: TGTGCCAGTAGTACGCTAACAACTAATGAAAAACTGTTTTTT. Residues: CASSTLTTNEKLFF. Looking up the rest from reference TRBV19 and TRBJ1-4 gives the full variable domain: DGGITQSPKYLFRKEGQNVTLSCEQNLNHDAMYWYRQDPGQGLRLIYYSQIVNDFQKGDIAEGYSVSREKKESFPLTVTSAQKNPTAFYLCASSTLTTNEKLFFGSGTQLSVL.

The chain uses TRBV25-1 and TRBJ2-2, with a possible D match to TRBD1 (6 bases). CDR3 length equals 13 residues. Germline values: CDR1 MGHDK, CDR2 SYGVNS. The ends were cut back, 8 bases at V and 6 bases at J, with 13 bases in the middle. CDR3 sequence: CASHPTGPGELFF. DNA for the CDR3: TGTGCCAGCCATCCCACAGGGCCCGGGGAGCTGTTTTTT.

The J gene is TRBJ2-5, the V gene TRBV7-3; weak D call: TRBD2 (6 bases). The CDR3 runs 15 residues. With 5 bases removed from V and 1 base from J, the gap between germline ends came to 14 bases. The germline V gene encodes CDR1 SGHTA and CDR2 FQGTGA. The CDR3 spells CASSPTGTPQETQYF. CDR3 coding DNA: TGTGCCAGCAGCCCAACCGGGACTCCCCAAGAGACCCAGTACTTC.

The V gene is TRBV4-2, the J gene TRBJ2-3; 11 nucleotides align to TRBD2. CDR1 LGHNA and CDR2 YNFKEQ come from the germline V gene. Trimming cost V 0 bases and J 1 base; bases outside gene matches: 12. This CDR3 comprises 20 residues. The DNA for the CDR3 is TGTGCCAGCAGCCAAGATGGGCTAGCGGGAGGAGAGGGGGGCACAGATACGCAGTATTTT. Protein product: CASSQDGLAGGEGGTDTQYF.

This chain connects TRBV14 to TRBJ1-6; possible D gene TRBD1, 6 bases. Per the germline V gene, CDR1 is SGHDN and CDR2 is FVKESK. CDR3 size: 15 residues. Trimming removed 1 base at V and 4 bases at J, with 8 bases between. Written as DNA, the CDR3 is TGTGCCAGCAGCCAAGTTCAGGGGTATAATTCACCCCTCCACTTT. It encodes CASSQVQGYNSPLHF.

The chain is built from TRBV18 and TRBJ2-7, with D uncertain. CDR1 KGHSH and CDR2 LQKENI come from the germline V gene. CDR3 length equals 12 residues. Trimming stripped 6 bases from V and 3 bases from J, with 9 bases between. DNA for the CDR3: TGTGCCAGCTCCACAGAGAACTACGAGCAGTACTTC. It is translated as CASSTENYEQYF.

The CDR3 bases are TGTGCCAGCAGCGTAGCTAAGGAAGCCCCTCGGGTAGGCTACACCTTC. This translates into CASSVAKEAPRVGYTF. V is TRBV9 and J is TRBJ1-2; no reliable D call. Looked up from germline, CDR1 is SGDLS and CDR2 is YYNGEE. V was pared by 0 bases and J by 8 bases, with 20 bases between. This CDR3 spans 16 amino acids.

As for this clone: Because the CDR3's place on the DNA is in doubt, the DNA is left out and the CDR3 is given as listed by TCRdb. V is TRBV13 and J is TRBJ2-7; the table's D gene call, TRBD1, was not cross checked with the DNA. The CDR3 has 15 amino acids, counting both end residues. Germline CDR1 PRHDT, CDR2 FYEKMQ (reference sequence). The CDR3 reads CASSLVAGQYFGQYF.

The chain uses TRBV2 and TRBJ2-1; 7 bases are a match to TRBD2. Germline V gene data show CDR1 as SNHLY and CDR2 as FYNNEI. The CDR3 runs to 16 residues. Trimming at V came to 4 bases and at J to 3 bases, leaving 9 bases not matched to a gene. CDR3 DNA: TGTGCCAGCAGTGCTTTTCGGGGAGGGCTCTACAATGAGCAGTTCTTC. Residues: CASSAFRGGLYNEQFF.

The J gene is TRBJ1-2, the V gene TRBV25-1, with 7 bases lining up with TRBD1. With V trimmed by 6 bases and J by 4 bases, 11 bases remained unmatched. The CDR3 has 15 residues. The germline V gene encodes CDR1 MGHDK and CDR2 SYGVNS. The CDR3 loop is CASSGTAALVYGYTF. DNA of the CDR3: TGTGCCAGCAGCGGGACAGCGGCCCTGGTCTATGGCTACACCTTC.

A single count supports this clone. The CDR3 DNA reads TGTGCCAGCAGTACTACTAGCGGGAAGTTTTATGAGCAGTTCTTC. It yields the protein CASSTTSGKFYEQFF. The chain uses TRBV2 and TRBJ2-1; 10 bases agree with TRBD2. This CDR3 has 15 residues. Germline loops: CDR1 SNHLY, CDR2 FYNNEI. V dropped 5 bases and J dropped 8; count of bases not matched to a gene: 9.

The rearrangement uses TRBV28 and TRBJ2-4, with D unclear. Germline CDR1 is MDHEN and CDR2 is SYDVKM. V was trimmed by 5 bases and J by 1 base, leaving 6 bases between them. There are 13 residues in the CDR3. In nucleotides, the CDR3 is TGTGCCAGCAGTCCCTCTGCCAAAAACATTCAGTACTTC. It is translated as CASSPSAKNIQYF.

The chain uses TRBV29-1 and TRBJ1-4; the match to TRBD1 covers 9 bases. J lost 8 bases, V lost 6 bases, and 7 bases had no gene match. The CDR3 length is 13 residues. Germline V gene sequence: CDR1 SQVTM, CDR2 ANQGSEA. The CDR3 protein is CSVGTGGQEKLFF. In DNA form, the CDR3 reads TGCAGCGTGGGAACAGGGGGCCAGGAAAAACTGTTTTTT.

The chain employs TRBV28 and TRBJ2-7; D might be TRBD1 (6 bases). The CDR3 length is 14 residues. Germline CDR1 MDHEN, CDR2 SYDVKM. Trimming took 7 bases from V and 3 from J, leaving 16 bases between them. CDR3 DNA sequence: TGTGCCAGCACCCTGGGGGCCGGAAACTACGAGCAGTACTTC. Its protein product is CASTLGAGNYEQYF.

The table lists this clone with a few counts. The rearrangement joins TRBV11-2 to TRBJ2-7; D may be TRBD2 (6 bases). Germline CDR1 reads SGHAT; CDR2 reads FQNNGV. The CDR3 is 14 residues long. Trimming stripped 3 bases from V and 5 bases from J, with 14 bases between. The CDR3 spells CASSFQGGVDEQYF. The CDR3 region has the DNA TGTGCCAGCAGCTTCCAGGGCGGGGTCGACGAGCAGTACTTC.

J is TRBJ2-3 and V is TRBV6-1; weak D call: TRBD2 (5 bases). Germline lookup yields CDR1 MNHNS and CDR2 SASEGT. This CDR3 is built from 17 residues. V was trimmed by 4 bases and J by 6 bases, leaving 23 bases between them. CDR3 sequence reads: CASSVDGLTDHTDTQYF. CDR3 DNA: TGTGCCAGCAGTGTCGACGGACTGACGGACCACACGGATACGCAGTATTTT.

This chain joins TRBV5-4 and TRBJ1-2; TRBD1 agrees at 8 bases. This CDR3 comprises 15 residues. Germline values: CDR1 SGHNT, CDR2 YYREEE (reference sequence). V gave up 0 bases and J gave up 6 bases; unmatched junction bases: 7. This chain's CDR3 is CASSLVRDRGDGYTF. The CDR3 nucleotides are TGTGCCAGCAGCTTGGTCCGTGACAGGGGCGATGGCTACACCTTC.

V is TRBV5-4 and J is TRBJ2-7, with 10 bases fitting TRBD2. This CDR3 is built from 16 residues. Trimming at V came to 4 bases and at J to 0 bases, leaving 7 bases not matched to a gene. Per the germline V gene, CDR1 is SGHNT and CDR2 is YYREEE (reference sequence). Written as DNA, the CDR3 is TGTGCCAGCAGCGGTTCCGGGACTAGCGTCTCCTACGAGCAGTACTTC. It translates to CASSGSGTSVSYEQYF.

This clone was observed once. The rearrangement joins TRBV7-3 to TRBJ2-2; D is ambiguous. Germline CDR1 is SGHTA and CDR2 is FQGTGA. The CDR3 is 15 amino acids. V lost 4 bases and J 6 bases, leaving 15 bases between the germline ends. As DNA, the CDR3 is TGTGCCAGCAGCTCAATCCCCGAGTCGGCCGGGGAGCTGTTTTTT. Its protein product is CASSSIPESAGELFF.

The rearrangement links TRBV5-1 to TRBJ2-1; 7 bases agree with TRBD2. Germline V lookup: CDR1 SGHRS, CDR2 YFSETQ. Germline trimming cut 0 bases from V and 13 bases from J; bases unmatched to any gene: 16. The CDR3 loop spans 16 amino acids. The CDR3 nucleotides are TGCGCCAGCAGCTTGGGAGGTCTAGCGGACACTACTTTCCAGTTCTTC. Translating it yields CASSLGGLADTTFQFF.

The chain joins TRBV6-1 to TRBJ2-4; D may be TRBD1 (5 bases). The V gene's germline CDR1 is MNHNS and CDR2 SASEGT. With 4 bases removed from V and 5 bases from J, the gap between germline ends came to 15 bases. The CDR3 is 15 amino acids. In DNA form, the CDR3 reads TGTGCCAGCAGTGCTCTGGGGCCTAGGGAAAACATTCAGTACTTC. This gives the protein CASSALGPRENIQYF.